This T cell receptor beta chain was sequenced in a study of T cell changes during pregnancy in multiple sclerosis (dated by TCRdb to about 2019). About the full investigation: The study examined how the T cell repertoire changed over the course of pregnancy in women with multiple sclerosis.

Trimming at the junction amounts to 0 bases on V and 4 bases on J, and the germline ends lie 10 bases apart. From cysteine to phenylalanine, the CDR3 is 14 amino acids long. Of all the DNA, just the CDR3 is kept, 42 bases in frame from base 1. For CDR1 and CDR2, the germline V gene lists SGHRS and YFSETQ. Libraries came from the immunoSEQ multiplex PCR assay. The table was pulled from immuneACCESS by TCRdb, which kept in-frame rearrangements only. Such tables lose some clones; where checked, under half of the loss comes from unresolved V genes, and the rest has no known cause. This sample holds some 71,000 clones; under 95% were observed only once. The ten largest clones add up to about 1.5% of the sample. As concerns this clone: It has no known antigen specificity. No much larger clone is present one base from it, and per-base qualities are unavailable.

The sequence joins TRBV5-1 to TRBJ1-1; the D gene cannot be named for sure. The material sequenced was peripheral blood, taken after pregnancy. The source of this sequence is a female donor with multiple sclerosis, enrolled in a pregnancy study. The CDR3 in this case is CASSLDPEGTEAFF. The nucleotide sequence reads as follows: TGCGCCAGCAGCTTGGATCCGGAGGGCACTGAAGCTTTCTTT.